This T cell receptor (beta chain) comes out of a study of blood T cell repertoires in COVID-19. Study as a whole: Acute and convalescent COVID-19 specimens originated in the United States, Italy and Spain. Sources were T cells, B-cell-depleted T cells, or PBMCs; the material itself was cDNA or gDNA.

CDR3 length: 16 residues. The germline V gene encodes CDR1 LGHNA and CDR2 YNFKEQ. The junction had 8 bases not matched to a gene; V was cut back by 4 bases and J by 5 bases. Per the study methods: How many nucleated cells were present was estimated from reference gene primer amplification. The protocol was immunoSEQ multiplex PCR, while the TCRdb copy is restricted to in-frame clones and leaves out a portion. V, J and clone size are taken as reported in that table, and D and trimming were inferred from the DNA itself. The table has 200,000 to 250,000 clones, around 80% seen once. Sequencing input: peripheral blood. The rearrangement joins TRBV4-2 to TRBJ2-5, with 12 bases aligning to TRBD1. The receptor's source is a woman between 65 and 79 years old with acute or convalescent COVID-19. The CDR3 DNA is TGTGCCAGCAGCCGCGAACCGGGACAGGGGGCCGAGACCCAGTACTTC. As protein: CASSREPGQGAETQYF.